Below, 22 T cell receptor beta chains from the same sample are listed, as sequenced in a study of T cells in Graves' hyperthyroidism and ophthalmopathy. TCR beta CDR3 region amplification was performed from RNA transcripts. HTBI primers were employed in a first-round RT-PCR of the TCR CDR3. TCRdb recomputed calls from the multiplex PCR reads with MiXCR, one row per CDR3 protein. The table lists hundreds of thousands of distinct CDR3 sequences, about 20% of them singletons, with 30% to 40% in the top ten. The sequencing sample was made of blood. These receptors were obtained from a man aged 25 to 40 with Graves' ophthalmopathy.

In this sample, this clonotype turned up a few times. V gene TRBV6-1 combines with J gene TRBJ1-6; no clear D. The V end lost 8 bases, the J end lost 4 bases, and 12 bases lay between the germline ends. The germline V gene has CDR1 MNHNS and CDR2 SASEGT. The CDR3 has 14 amino acids. CDR3 residues: CASGRELYNSPLHF. The CDR3 bases are TGTGCCAGCGGCCGGGAGCTATATAATTCACCCCTCCACTTT.

The table lists this clonotype with a few counts. The V and J genes are TRBV29-1 and TRBJ1-1, with 9 positions matching TRBD1. Trimming cost V 7 bases and J 4 bases; bases outside gene matches: 7. This CDR3 comprises 13 residues. Germline values: CDR1 SQVTM, CDR2 ANQGSEA. The CDR3 here is CSGGTGTVTEAFF. CDR3 sequence (DNA): TGCAGCGGGGGGACAGGGACCGTCACTGAAGCTTTCTTT.

The V gene is TRBV19, the J gene TRBJ2-2; D uncertain. The CDR3 has 16 amino acids. V lost 9 bases to trimming and J lost 0 bases, with 17 bases between them. The germline V gene encodes CDR1 LNHDA and CDR2 SQIVND (reference sequence). In DNA form, the CDR3 reads TGTGCCAGCACTCAGCAGCACCCCCCGAACACCGGGGAGCTGTTTTTT. Protein product: CASTQQHPPNTGELFF. The variable domain in full, completed from reference TRBV19 and TRBJ2-2, reads DGGITQSPKYLFRKEGQNVTLSCEQNLNHDAMYWYRQDPGQGLRLIYYSQIVNDFQKGDIAEGYSVSREKKESFPLTVTSAQKNPTAFYLCASTQQHPPNTGELFFGEGSRLTVL.

V is TRBV6-1 and J is TRBJ1-3; 8 bases are a match to TRBD1. Germline CDR1 reads MNHNS; CDR2 reads SASEGT. With V trimmed by 5 bases and J by 0 bases, 3 bases remained unmatched. This CDR3 region has 15 residues. Here the CDR3 reads CASSLDRVSGNTIYF. DNA of the CDR3: TGTGCCAGCAGTTTGGACAGGGTCTCTGGAAACACCATATATTTT.

The table lists this clonotype with many counts. J is TRBJ1-5 and V is TRBV20-1, with 7 bases that match TRBD1. This CDR3 contains 14 residues. CDR1 is DFQATT, CDR2 SNEGSKA, per germline (reference sequence). Trimming removed 1 base from V and 7 bases from J; junction bases left unmatched: 7. The CDR3 sequence is CSARVGGAGQPQHF. The CDR3 DNA is TGCAGTGCTAGAGTAGGGGGCGCGGGACAGCCCCAGCATTTT.

This clonotype has only a few counts. The rearrangement joins TRBV12-3 or TRBV12-4 to TRBJ2-1; no reliable D call. The CDR3 consists of 15 residues. Trimming left V 3 bases short and J 0 bases short, with 9 bases between. The CDR3 loop is CASSFWGISYNEQFF. The CDR3, as DNA: TGTGCCAGCAGTTTCTGGGGTATCTCCTACAATGAGCAGTTCTTC.

The rearrangement links TRBV20-1 to TRBJ1-5, with D possibly TRBD1 on 6 matching bases. V lost 1 base and J 1 base, leaving 14 bases between the germline ends. The CDR3 has 16 amino acids. Germline loops: CDR1 DFQATT, CDR2 SNEGSKA (reference sequence). In DNA form, the CDR3 reads TGCAGTGCTAGAGCGCGGACAGATATCAGCAATCAGCCCCAGCATTTT. Translating gives CSARARTDISNQPQHF.

The V call is TRBV7-6, the J call TRBJ1-2; TRBD1 aligns across 7 bases. Unmatched junction bases numbered 17, after V lost 1 base and J lost 0 bases. Germline loops: CDR1 SGHVS, CDR2 FNYEAQ. CDR3 length: 20 residues. The CDR3 coding sequence is TGTGCCAGCAGCTTAGAAAATTATGGGACAGAGAGCCTACCTAACTATGGCTACACCTTC. It codes for CASSLENYGTESLPNYGYTF.

This chain uses TRBV10-3 with TRBJ1-1; 7 nucleotides line up with TRBD1. The trim removed 1 base at V and 10 bases at J, leaving 3 bases unmatched. CDR1 and CDR2 from the germline V gene are ENHRY and SYGVKD. CDR3 length equals 12 residues. CDR3: CAISEWRGRAFF. CDR3 bases: TGTGCCATCAGTGAGTGGAGGGGGCGAGCTTTCTTT.

This clonotype occurred a few times. This chain joins TRBV24-1 and TRBJ2-5; D gene ambiguous. V was trimmed by 2 bases and J by 4 bases, leaving 16 bases between them. CDR1 and CDR2 (germline): KGHDR, SFDVKD. The CDR3 sequence is 16 residues long. As DNA, the CDR3 is TGTGCCACCAGTGATTCCCGGGCCCCGAATCTAGAGACCCAGTACTTC. It specifies CATSDSRAPNLETQYF.

There are a few counts of this clonotype. J is TRBJ1-1 and V is TRBV4-3; tentatively, D is TRBD1 (5 bases). V was shortened by 0 bases and J by 0 bases, with 8 bases between the two germline ends. The CDR3 runs 15 residues. The germline V gene encodes CDR1 LGHNA and CDR2 YSLEER. The CDR3 protein is CASSQDGTVNTEAFF. CDR3 DNA sequence: TGCGCCAGCAGCCAAGATGGGACGGTGAACACTGAAGCTTTCTTT.

This chain links TRBV12-3 or TRBV12-4 with TRBJ2-5; maybe TRBD1 (6 bases). V was shortened by 4 bases and J by 5 bases, with 11 bases between the two germline ends. The CDR3 is 13 amino acids. CDR3 amino acids: CASSYRVLETQYF. CDR3 nucleotides: TGTGCCAGCAGTTACAGGGTTTTGGAGACCCAGTACTTC.

This clonotype was picked up many times. This chain links TRBV5-1 with TRBJ2-1; no definite D call. This CDR3 contains 13 residues. Germline CDR1 is SGHRS and CDR2 is YFSETQ. V gave up 3 bases and J gave up 4 bases, with 8 bases separating them. DNA of the CDR3: TGCGCCAGCAGCTCGGACGAGTACAATGAGCAGTTCTTC. Its protein is CASSSDEYNEQFF.

This clonotype was found a few times. The chain links TRBV18 to TRBJ1-1; no reliable D call. The germline CDR1 and CDR2 sequences are KGHSH and LQKENI. The germline V and J ends were trimmed by 4 bases and 4 bases, with 19 bases remaining between them. The CDR3 is 16 residues long. CDR3 nucleotide sequence: TGTGCCAGCTCACAAAAGAATCAGGCGGGTAGCACTGAAGCTTTCTTT. It specifies CASSQKNQAGSTEAFF.

This clonotype has at least ten counts. The V gene is TRBV2, the J gene TRBJ2-7; 13 positions match TRBD2. The length of the CDR3 is 14 residues. Germline CDR1 SNHLY, CDR2 FYNNEI. V dropped 8 bases and J dropped 5; count of bases not matched to a gene: 6. CDR3 region: CASGLAGDRNEQYF. The CDR3, as DNA: TGTGCCAGCGGACTAGCGGGAGATAGAAACGAGCAGTACTTC.

This clonotype has only a few counts. This chain connects TRBV9 to TRBJ2-7, with TRBD2 matching over 7 bases. CDR3 size: 13 residues. The junction had 6 bases not matched to a gene; V was cut back by 4 bases and J by 5 bases. Germline CDR1 SGDLS, CDR2 YYNGEE. The CDR3 here is CASSPGTIHEQYF. CDR3 coding DNA: TGTGCCAGCAGCCCCGGGACTATCCACGAGCAGTACTTC.

V usage is TRBV18 and J usage is TRBJ2-2; TRBD2 aligns across 8 bases. This CDR3 is built from 17 residues. V dropped 3 bases and J dropped 2; count of bases not matched to a gene: 8. Germline assignment: CDR1 KGHSH and CDR2 LQKENI. CDR3 sequence: CASSPWTSSYNTGELFF. The CDR3 nucleotides are TGTGCCAGCTCACCTTGGACTAGCTCTTATAACACCGGGGAGCTGTTTTTT.

The chain uses TRBV5-6 and TRBJ2-3; TRBD2 aligns across 9 bases. This CDR3 has 18 residues. V dropped 6 bases and J dropped 3; count of bases not matched to a gene: 17. Germline-derived CDR1 and CDR2 are SGHDT and YYEEEE. The CDR3 spells CASNRPGFVAGVTDTQYF. DNA for the CDR3: TGTGCCAGCAACCGCCCAGGCTTTGTAGCGGGAGTTACAGATACGCAGTATTTT.

The V call is TRBV2, the J call TRBJ2-5; D is undetermined. This CDR3 region has 12 residues. The germline V and J ends were trimmed by 2 bases and 2 bases, with 3 bases remaining between them. Germline loops: CDR1 SNHLY, CDR2 FYNNEI. The CDR3 reads CASSEFQETQYF. CDR3 nucleotide sequence: TGTGCCAGCAGTGAATTTCAAGAGACCCAGTACTTC.

This clonotype was detected ten times or more. The chain employs TRBV2 and TRBJ1-5; D is uncertain. Germline V lookup: CDR1 SNHLY, CDR2 FYNNEI. CDR3 size: 15 residues. V was pared by 7 bases and J by 3 bases, with 16 bases between. CDR3 nucleotide sequence: TGTGCCAGCAAGATTTTGAGTTGGGACAATCAGCCCCAGCATTTT. Translated, it gives CASKILSWDNQPQHF.

This clonotype was counted ten times or more. The chain uses TRBV5-1 and TRBJ2-7, with 9 bases that match TRBD1. The CDR3 length is 15 residues. The V and J ends lost 0 bases and 4 bases, in that order; junction bases with no gene match: 5. Germline V gene data show CDR1 as SGHRS and CDR2 as YFSETQ. CDR3 bases: TGCGCCAGCAGCTTGGATGGGACAGGGAGATACGAGCAGTACTTC. Its translation: CASSLDGTGRYEQYF. The full variable domain, with the rest looked up from reference TRBV5-1 and TRBJ2-7, is KAGVTQTPRYLIKTRGQQVTLSCSPISGHRSVSWYQQTPGQGLQFLFEYFSETQRNKGNFPGRFSGRQFSNSRSEMNVSTLELGDSALYLCASSLDGTGRYEQYFGPGTRLTVT.

This clonotype was detected a few times. The rearrangement links TRBV7-2 to TRBJ2-7; TRBD2 aligns across 10 bases. CDR3 length: 15 amino acids. V lost 1 base to trimming and J lost 7 bases; unmatched junction nucleotides: 7. Germline CDR1 reads SGHTA; CDR2 reads FQGNSA. CDR3 DNA sequence: TGTGCCAGCAGCTTAGTCGCTAGCGGGAGAGAGGAGCAGTACTTC. Translated: CASSLVASGREEQYF.